The source of this T cell receptor (beta chain) is a study of T-cell reconstitution after alpha-beta-depleted transplantation in children (dated by TCRdb to 2016 to 2017). For context, the study as a whole: T-cell immune reconstitution after TCRalphabeta/CD19-depleted allogeneic hematopoietic cell transplantation in children was quantitatively tracked in the study by means of TCR repertoire profiling.

This clonotype was detected many times. The antigen this receptor binds is unknown. No qualities accompany the bases; no much larger clone lies one base away. Libraries were built with PCR. The sequencer listed for this sample is Illumina HiSeq 2500. To normalize quantification of the TCRbeta repertoire, the TCR libraries were built with molecular barcoding that relied on unique molecular identifiers. TCRdb trimmed the raw reads at Q25, called clones with MiXCR and kept productive beta chains. Each CDR3 protein appears once, grouped with its most common genes and DNA. A total of 150,000 to 250,000 distinct CDR3 sequences appear in this sample, more than 14% of them only once. Roughly 13% of the sample is held by the ten biggest clonotypes. The CDR3 numbers 16 residues from cysteine through phenylalanine. The retained sequence is limited to the CDR3, 48 bases, with the frame set at the first base. The V end loses 0 bases and the J end loses 6 bases, and a stretch of 15 bases separates them. Looking up the germline V gene yields CDR1 ENHRY and CDR2 SYGVKD.

The TCR comes from a human donor who donated a stem cell graft to a child with acute lymphoblastic leukemia. The sequence links TRBV10-3 to TRBJ2-1; possibly the D gene is TRBD2, per 6 matching bases. The material was PBMCs from the stem cell graft donor, obtained from the stem cell graft. The encoded CDR3 is CAISESVDYPLNEQFF. The nucleotide sequence is given as TGTGCCATCAGTGAGTCGGTGGACTACCCTCTCAATGAGCAGTTCTTC.